This T cell receptor beta chain was captured in a study of early T cells in non-severe SARS-CoV-2 infection. This clonotype was seen a handful of times. The TCR library protocol attached unique molecular identifiers to the individual cDNA molecules. Each CDR3 protein gets one entry after TCRdb re-called the 5' RACE reads with MiXCR. Among 15,000 to 20,000 distinct CDR3 sequences listed, about 6% were seen once. Germline V gives CDR1 MNHNS, CDR2 SASEGT. V was pared by 8 bases and J by 7 bases, with 20 bases between. The CDR3 has 14 residues. The sequence came from an adult who was a healthcare worker with PCR-confirmed SARS-CoV-2 infection or an uninfected control (not recorded which). V and J are TRBV6-1 and TRBJ2-5, with D uncertain. The source was whole blood, collected at baseline. The CDR3 coding sequence is TGTGCCAGCGTAAGAACGGGTTCGTCGAGGACCCAGTACTTC. Protein: CASVRTGSSRTQYF.